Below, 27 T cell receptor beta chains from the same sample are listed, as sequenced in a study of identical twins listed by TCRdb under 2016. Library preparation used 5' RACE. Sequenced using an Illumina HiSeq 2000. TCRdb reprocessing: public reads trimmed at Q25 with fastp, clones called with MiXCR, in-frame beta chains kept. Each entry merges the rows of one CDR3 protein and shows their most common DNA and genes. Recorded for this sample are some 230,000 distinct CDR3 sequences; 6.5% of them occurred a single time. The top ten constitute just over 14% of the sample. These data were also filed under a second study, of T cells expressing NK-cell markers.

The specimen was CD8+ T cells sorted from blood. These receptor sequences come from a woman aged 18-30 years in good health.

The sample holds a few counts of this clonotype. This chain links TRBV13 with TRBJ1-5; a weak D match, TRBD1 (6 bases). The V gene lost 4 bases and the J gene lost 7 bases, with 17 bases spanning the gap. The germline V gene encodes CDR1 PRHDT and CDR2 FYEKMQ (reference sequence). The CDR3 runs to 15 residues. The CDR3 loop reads CASSSGTGMEQPQHF. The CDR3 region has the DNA TGTGCCAGCAGCTCGGGAACAGGGATGGAGCAGCCCCAGCATTTT.

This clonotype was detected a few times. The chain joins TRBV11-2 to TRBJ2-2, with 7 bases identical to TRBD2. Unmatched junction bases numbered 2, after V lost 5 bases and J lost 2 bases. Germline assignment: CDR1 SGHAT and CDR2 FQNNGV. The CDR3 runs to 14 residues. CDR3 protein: CASSRDYNTGELFF. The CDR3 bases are TGTGCCAGCAGCCGGGACTATAACACCGGGGAGCTGTTTTTT.

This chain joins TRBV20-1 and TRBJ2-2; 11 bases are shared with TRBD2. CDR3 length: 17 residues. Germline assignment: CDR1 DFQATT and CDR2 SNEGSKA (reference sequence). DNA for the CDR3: TGCTGCGCTAGAGATCAGGGACTAGCGGAGAACACCGGGGAGCTGTTTTTT. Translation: CCARDQGLAENTGELFF.

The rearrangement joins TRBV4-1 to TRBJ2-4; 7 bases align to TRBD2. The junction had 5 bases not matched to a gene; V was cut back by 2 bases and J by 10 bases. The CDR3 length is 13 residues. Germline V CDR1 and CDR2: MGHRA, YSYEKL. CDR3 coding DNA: TGCGCCAGCAGCCAAAGCCGGGGAGGGATTCAGTACTTC. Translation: CASSQSRGGIQYF.

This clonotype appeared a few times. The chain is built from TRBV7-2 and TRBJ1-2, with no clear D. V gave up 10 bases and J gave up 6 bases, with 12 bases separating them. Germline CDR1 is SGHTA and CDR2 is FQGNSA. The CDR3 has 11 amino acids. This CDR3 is CATAGGNGYTF. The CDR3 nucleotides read TGTGCCACCGCCGGAGGGAATGGCTACACCTTC. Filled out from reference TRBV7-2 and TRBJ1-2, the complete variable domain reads GAGVSQSPSNKVTEKGKDVELRCDPISGHTALYWYRQSLGQGLEFLIYFQGNSAPDKSGLPSDRFSAERTGGSVSTLTIQRTQQEDSAVYLCATAGGNGYTFGSGTRLTVV.

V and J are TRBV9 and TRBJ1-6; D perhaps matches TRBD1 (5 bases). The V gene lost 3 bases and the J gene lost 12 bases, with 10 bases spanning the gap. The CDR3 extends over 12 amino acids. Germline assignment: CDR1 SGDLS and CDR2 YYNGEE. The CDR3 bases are TGTGCCAGCAGCGCAGGGTACCTACCCCTCCACTTT. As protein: CASSAGYLPLHF.

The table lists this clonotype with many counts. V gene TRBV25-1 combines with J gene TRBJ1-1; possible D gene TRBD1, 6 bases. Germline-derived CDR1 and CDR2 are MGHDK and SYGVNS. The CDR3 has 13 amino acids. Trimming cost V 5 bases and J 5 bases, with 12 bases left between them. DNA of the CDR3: TGTGCCAGCAGTTACAGAGGGGGAACTGAAGCTTTCTTT. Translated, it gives CASSYRGGTEAFF.

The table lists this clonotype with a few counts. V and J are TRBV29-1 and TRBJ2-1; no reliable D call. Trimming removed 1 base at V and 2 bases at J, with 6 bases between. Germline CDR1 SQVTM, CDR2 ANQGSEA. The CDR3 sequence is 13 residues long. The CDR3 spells CSVEGGTYNEQFF. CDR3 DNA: TGCAGCGTTGAAGGGGGTACCTACAATGAGCAGTTCTTC.

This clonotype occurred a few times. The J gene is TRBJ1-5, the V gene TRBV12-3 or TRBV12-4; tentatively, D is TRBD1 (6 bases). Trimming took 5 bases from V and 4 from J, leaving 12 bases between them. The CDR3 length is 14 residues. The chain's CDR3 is CASSPTGTNQPQHF. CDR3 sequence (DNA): TGTGCCAGCAGTCCCACGGGGACAAATCAGCCCCAGCATTTT.

The CDR3 DNA reads TGTGCCAGCAGCGTAAGACCTTACAATGAGCAGTTCTTC. This gives the protein CASSVRPYNEQFF. The V and J genes are TRBV7-6 and TRBJ2-1; D gene unclear. V was cut by 5 bases and J by 4 bases, with 9 bases left in between. The CDR3 has 13 amino acids. Looked up from germline, CDR1 is SGHVS and CDR2 is FNYEAQ.

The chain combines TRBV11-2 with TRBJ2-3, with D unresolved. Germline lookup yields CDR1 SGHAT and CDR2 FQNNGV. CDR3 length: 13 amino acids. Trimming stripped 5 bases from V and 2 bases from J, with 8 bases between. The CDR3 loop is CASSVSPTDTQYF. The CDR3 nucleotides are TGTGCCAGCAGCGTATCACCCACAGATACGCAGTATTTT.

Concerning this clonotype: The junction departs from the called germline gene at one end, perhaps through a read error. This CDR3 reads CAISMTENTVAFF. In DNA form, the CDR3 reads TGTGCCATCAGCATGACAGAGAACACTGTAGCTTTCTTT. V is TRBV10-3 and J is TRBJ1-1, with a weak D call TRBD1 (5 bases). In germline, CDR1 is ENHRY, CDR2 SYGVKD. This CDR3 contains 13 residues.

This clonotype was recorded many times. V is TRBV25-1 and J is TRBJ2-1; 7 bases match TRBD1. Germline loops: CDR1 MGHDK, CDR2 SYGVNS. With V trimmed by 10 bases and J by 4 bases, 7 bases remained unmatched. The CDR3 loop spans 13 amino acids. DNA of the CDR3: TGTGCCATTTCGACAGGGATGTACAATGAGCAGTTCTTC. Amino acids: CAISTGMYNEQFF.

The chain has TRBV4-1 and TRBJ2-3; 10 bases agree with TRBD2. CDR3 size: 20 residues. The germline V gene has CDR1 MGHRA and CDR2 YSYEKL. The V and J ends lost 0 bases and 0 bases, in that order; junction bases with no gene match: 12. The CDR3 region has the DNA TGCGCCAGCAGCCAAGAAGTATTGGCTAGCGGGGGCCTTAGCACAGATACGCAGTATTTT. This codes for CASSQEVLASGGLSTDTQYF.

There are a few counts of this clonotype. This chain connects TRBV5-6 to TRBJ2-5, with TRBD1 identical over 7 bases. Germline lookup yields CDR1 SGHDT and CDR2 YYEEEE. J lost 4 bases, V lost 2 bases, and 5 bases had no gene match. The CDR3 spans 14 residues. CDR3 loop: CASSFGQARETQYF. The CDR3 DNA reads TGTGCCAGCAGCTTCGGACAGGCGAGAGAGACCCAGTACTTC.

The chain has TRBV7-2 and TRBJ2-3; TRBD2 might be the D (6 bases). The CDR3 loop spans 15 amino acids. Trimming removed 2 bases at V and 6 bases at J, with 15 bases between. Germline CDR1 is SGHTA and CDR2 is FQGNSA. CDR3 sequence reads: CASSLRRAGLDTQYF. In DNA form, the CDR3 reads TGTGCCAGCAGCTTAAGGAGGGCAGGACTTGATACGCAGTATTTT. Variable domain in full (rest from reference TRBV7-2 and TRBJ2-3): GAGVSQSPSNKVTEKGKDVELRCDPISGHTALYWYRQSLGQGLEFLIYFQGNSAPDKSGLPSDRFSAERTGGSVSTLTIQRTQQEDSAVYLCASSLRRAGLDTQYFGPGTRLTVL.

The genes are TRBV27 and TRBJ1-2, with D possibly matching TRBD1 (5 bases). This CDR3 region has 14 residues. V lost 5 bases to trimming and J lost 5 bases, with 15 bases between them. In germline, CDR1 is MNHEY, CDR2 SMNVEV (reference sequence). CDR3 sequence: CASSKAGKWYGYTF. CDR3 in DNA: TGTGCCAGCAGTAAGGCAGGGAAGTGGTATGGCTACACCTTC.

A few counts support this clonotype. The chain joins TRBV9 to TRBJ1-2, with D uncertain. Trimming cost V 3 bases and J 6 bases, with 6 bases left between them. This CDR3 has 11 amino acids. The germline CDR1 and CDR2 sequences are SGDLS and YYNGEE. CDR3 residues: CASSAYHGYTF. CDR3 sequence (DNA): TGTGCCAGCAGCGCCTACCATGGCTACACCTTC.

The CDR3 reads CASSQGSSGGYEQYF. CDR3 nucleotides: TGCGCCAGCAGCCAAGGAAGCTCGGGCGGCTACGAGCAGTACTTC. V and J are TRBV4-3 and TRBJ2-7; D remains ambiguous. CDR3 length: 15 residues. V shed 1 base and J shed 3 bases, with 13 bases lying between them. Germline-derived CDR1 and CDR2 are LGHNA and YSLEER.

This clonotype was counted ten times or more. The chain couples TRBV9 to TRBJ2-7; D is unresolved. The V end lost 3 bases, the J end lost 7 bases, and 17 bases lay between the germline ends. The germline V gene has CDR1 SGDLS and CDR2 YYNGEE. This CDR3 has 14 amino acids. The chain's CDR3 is CASSEYDPGGEQYF. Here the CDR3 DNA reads TGTGCCAGCAGCGAGTACGACCCGGGTGGGGAGCAGTACTTC.

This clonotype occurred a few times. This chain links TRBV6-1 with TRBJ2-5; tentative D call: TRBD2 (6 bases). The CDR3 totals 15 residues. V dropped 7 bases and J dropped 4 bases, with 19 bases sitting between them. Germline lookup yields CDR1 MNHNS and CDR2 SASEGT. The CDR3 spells CASTLFVSGVETQYF. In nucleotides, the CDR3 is TGTGCCAGCACCCTGTTCGTTAGCGGCGTAGAGACCCAGTACTTC.

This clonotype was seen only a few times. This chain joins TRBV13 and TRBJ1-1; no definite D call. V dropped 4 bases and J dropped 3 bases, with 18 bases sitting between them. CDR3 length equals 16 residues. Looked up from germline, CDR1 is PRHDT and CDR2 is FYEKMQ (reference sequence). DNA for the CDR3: TGTGCCAGCAGCTCCCCCCGGGGTGGCAAGGACACTGAAGCTTTCTTT. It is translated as CASSSPRGGKDTEAFF.

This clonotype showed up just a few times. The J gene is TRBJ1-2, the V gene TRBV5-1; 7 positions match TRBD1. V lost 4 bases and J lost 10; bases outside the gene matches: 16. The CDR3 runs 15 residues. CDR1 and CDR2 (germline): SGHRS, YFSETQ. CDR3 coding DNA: TGCGCCAGCAGCACATACAGGGGACATCCTCTTGACTACACCTTC. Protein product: CASSTYRGHPLDYTF.

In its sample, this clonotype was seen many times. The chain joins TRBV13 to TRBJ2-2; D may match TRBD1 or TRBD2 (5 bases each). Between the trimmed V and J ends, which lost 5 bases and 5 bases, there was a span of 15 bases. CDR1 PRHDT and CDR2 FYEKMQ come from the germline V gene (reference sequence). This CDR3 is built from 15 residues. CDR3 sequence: CASSDYGTRTGELFF. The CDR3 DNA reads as TGTGCCAGCAGCGACTACGGGACCCGTACCGGGGAGCTGTTTTTT. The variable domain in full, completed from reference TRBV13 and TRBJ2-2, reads AAGVIQSPRHLIKEKRETATLKCYPIPRHDTVYWYQQGPGQDPQFLISFYEKMQSDKGSIPDRFSAQQFSDYHSELNMSSLELGDSALYFCASSDYGTRTGELFFGEGSRLTVL.

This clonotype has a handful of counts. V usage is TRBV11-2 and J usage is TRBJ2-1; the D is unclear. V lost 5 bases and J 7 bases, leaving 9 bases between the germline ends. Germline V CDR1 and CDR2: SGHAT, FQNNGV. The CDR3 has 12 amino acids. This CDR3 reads CASSRGENEQFF. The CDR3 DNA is TGTGCCAGCAGCCGCGGAGAAAATGAGCAGTTCTTC.

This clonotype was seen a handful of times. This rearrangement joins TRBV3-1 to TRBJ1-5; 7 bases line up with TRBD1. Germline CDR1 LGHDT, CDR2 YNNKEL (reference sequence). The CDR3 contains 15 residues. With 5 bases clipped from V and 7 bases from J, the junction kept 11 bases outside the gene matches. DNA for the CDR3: TGTGCCAGCAGCGACGACCGGGACAGCCGGCAGCCCCAGCATTTT. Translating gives CASSDDRDSRQPQHF.

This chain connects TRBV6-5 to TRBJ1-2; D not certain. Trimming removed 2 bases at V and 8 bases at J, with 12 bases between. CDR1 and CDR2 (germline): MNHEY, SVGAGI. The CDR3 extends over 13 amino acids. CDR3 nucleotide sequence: TGTGCCAGCAGTTACCCTAATAGTGACGGCTACACCTTC. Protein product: CASSYPNSDGYTF.